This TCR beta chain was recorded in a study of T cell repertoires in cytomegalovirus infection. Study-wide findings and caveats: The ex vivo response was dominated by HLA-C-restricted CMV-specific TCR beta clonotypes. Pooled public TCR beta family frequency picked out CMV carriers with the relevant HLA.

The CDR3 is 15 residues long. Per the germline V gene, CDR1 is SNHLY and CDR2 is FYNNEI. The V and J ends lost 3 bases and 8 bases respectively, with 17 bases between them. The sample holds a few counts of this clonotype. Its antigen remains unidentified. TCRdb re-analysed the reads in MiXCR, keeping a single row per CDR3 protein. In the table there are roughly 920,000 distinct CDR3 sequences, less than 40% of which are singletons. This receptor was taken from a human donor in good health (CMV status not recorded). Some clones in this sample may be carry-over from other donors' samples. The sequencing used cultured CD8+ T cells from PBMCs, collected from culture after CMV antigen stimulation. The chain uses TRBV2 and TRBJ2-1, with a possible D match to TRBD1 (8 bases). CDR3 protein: CASSEHRTGGDEQFF. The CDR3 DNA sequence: TGTGCCAGCAGTGAGCATCGTACAGGGGGGGATGAGCAGTTCTTC.